This T cell receptor beta chain is from a study of T cells in Graves' hyperthyroidism and ophthalmopathy (dated by TCRdb to the late 2010s). Notes on the research overall: Peripheral blood samples were taken at the time of initial diagnosis, prior to any treatment. A discovery cohort of roughly 96 patients, roughly 43 with Graves' ophthalmopathy and roughly 59 with stable Graves' hyperthyroidism, was used to find distinguishing TCR V-J signatures. An independent validation cohort of under 20 hyperthyroidism patients and approximately 16 patients who later progressed to ophthalmopathy tested prospective prediction of ophthalmopathy. The roughly 91 discovery patients were randomly divided into training and test sets at a 7:3 ratio. The study also compared thyroid tissue and blood T-cell repertoires from 6 or 7 Graves' hyperthyroidism patients. Once sampling was done, hyperthyroidism patients were given methimazole at a starting dose of 30 mg daily, whereas ophthalmopathy patients were given high-dose intravenous methylprednisolone. The paper reports TCR Vbeta CDR3 sequencing of over 130 peripheral blood samples: over 40 ophthalmopathy, around 80 hyperthyroidism and around 17 progressor patients. Study-wide conclusions, independent of this receptor: A 13 V-J signature model separated ophthalmopathy from stable hyperthyroidism, with about 88% sensitivity and 81% to 82% specificity in cross-validation and 80%/75% in testing. Most expanded thyroid clonotypes (frequency above 0.001) were also detected in blood, suggesting blood repertoires may reflect thyroid immune responses. Sample size was not statistically predetermined, and blinding of investigators to group allocation was not performed. In validation, progression to ophthalmopathy was predicted by the model with 65% to 71% sensitivity and 72.22% specificity, a median of around 5.9 months before onset.

Trimming removed 6 bases from V and 0 bases from J, leaving 15 bases between the germline ends. CDR1 and CDR2 (MNHNS, SASEGT) derive from the germline V gene. From cysteine to phenylalanine, the CDR3 is 15 amino acids long. Of the read, only the CDR3 DNA is kept; its 45 bases are in frame from base 1. Stable Graves' hyperthyroidism was defined as no progression to ophthalmopathy during 18 months of follow-up. The hyperthyroidism patients were between 18 and 65 years old and newly diagnosed, with a disease duration of less than 2 months. Any patient with an uncontrolled infection, another autoimmune disease, pregnancy or lactation was excluded. Diagnoses were based on clinical symptoms, serum thyroxine and TRAb, thyroid ultrasound and orbital computed tomography. PBMCs were separated from about 10 ml of fresh peripheral blood using Ficoll-Paque density gradient centrifugation. Trizol reagent was used to extract total RNA, and RNA quality was then checked on an Agilent 2100 Bioanalyzer.

For this clonotype: Its antigen has not been determined. A read error may explain this, as a much larger clone is one base away.

TCR beta CDR3 regions were amplified from RNA transcripts. The TCR CDR3 was subjected to a first round of RT-PCR using the HTBI primer set and the Qiagen OneStep RT-PCR kit. Libraries were constructed in a second round of multiplex PCR, after which size selection and purification were performed. The libraries were sequenced on an Illumina HiSeq2000 using paired-end 100 bp reads. In the original analysis: SOAPnuke was used to process the raw data, throwing out any read that contained adapters or uncalled bases, had a mean Phred below 15, or lacked an exact constant-primer or identifier match. High-quality paired reads were merged with COPE v1.2.5, and unique nucleotide sequences were defined as clonotypes. MiTCR v1.1 was used to align clonotypes to the IMGT TRBV, TRBD and TRBJ reference segments. The analysis was restricted to V-J combinations with a frequency above 0.0001, which together covered just over 99% of the repertoires. A TCS score was defined as the ratio between F50 (clonal expansion) and ExV (chaos), using BLOSUM62-based TCRdist between CDR3 peptides within each V-J. Welch's t-statistics and random forest reduced roughly 500 V-J features to 10 to 15, which were used in a naive Bayes classifier (R e1071). The public reads were quality trimmed at Q25 with fastp and then assembled into clones with MiXCR by TCRdb, keeping productive beta chains. One record per CDR3 amino acid sequence lists the most common genes and DNA. TCRdb, rather than the study authors, made the V and J calls. The sample table contains under 400,000 distinct CDR3 sequences; only one count was recorded for roughly 14% of them. The ten top clones hold more than 9.5% of the sample.

This sequence originates from a woman aged 55-75 years with Graves' hyperthyroidism. Sequenced sample: blood. The sequence is built from TRBV6-1 and TRBJ2-7; 6 matching bases give a weak D call of TRBD2. The DNA sequence follows: TGTGCCAGCAGAGCCCGACGGGGGATCTCCTACGAGCAGTACTTC. Translation gives CASRARRGISYEQYF.